This T cell receptor (beta chain) was profiled in a study of blood T cells in healthy people across ages. The study's findings and limits: Naive T cell percentage and TCR beta diversity correlated strongly.

On this clonotype: Its antigen is not identified.

Sample-barcoded 5' priming and a J-beta primer mix drove a second PCR of about 6 to 11 cycles. Each CDR3 protein gets one entry after TCRdb re-called the 5' RACE reads with MiXCR. This sample has over 600,000 distinct CDR3 sequences, with roughly three fifths found just once. The CDR3 totals 14 residues. Germline CDR1 MNHEY, CDR2 SMNVEV (reference sequence). Trimming removed 0 bases from V and 5 bases from J, with 10 bases in between. Healthy Caucasian individuals from Russia aged about 6 to 100 served as donors. Researchers collected about 9.6 milliliters of peripheral blood from every single donor. Sequenced: blood. This receptor was obtained from a man aged 40-49 years in good health. The chain uses TRBV27 and TRBJ2-5; D may be TRBD2 (6 bases). CDR3 sequence (DNA): TGTGCCAGCAGTTTATCCGGCCTAGCGGAGACCCAGTACTTC. Its translation: CASSLSGLAETQYF.